This T cell receptor (beta chain) was sequenced for a study of cytomegalovirus exposure and HLA in healthy donors. The PCR ran on 60 Vbeta and 13 Jbeta primers. Original data processing: In a later analysis, of 80 million or so unique beta chains, about 12 million appeared in at least two donors. TCRdb's table, derived via immunoSEQ multiplex PCR, lists solely in-frame clones and lacks some. V, J and clone size were drawn from that table, and D and trimming were deduced from the DNA. The sample carries some 180,000 clones, approximately 84% recorded once. Notes on this clone: Other DNA sequences within the sample encode an identical CDR3.

The sample was PBMCs. The source of this sequence is a female donor in good health and CMV-seronegative.

CDR3 in DNA: TGCGCCAGCAGCTTGGAAGGGGGCGGTGAGACCCAGTACTTC. Amino acid sequence: CASSLEGGGETQYF. The chain joins TRBV5-1 to TRBJ2-5; 7 bases map to TRBD1. Germline CDR1 is SGHRS and CDR2 is YFSETQ. V lost 0 bases to trimming and J lost 5 bases; unmatched junction nucleotides: 4. This CDR3 is 14 amino acids long.